This T cell receptor beta chain was sequenced in a study of technical replicates of blood from a few donors. Libraries were prepared by immunoSEQ multiplex PCR; TCRdb keeps only in-frame clonotypes and omits some of them. The data show around 85,000 clones, approximately 94% seen once. This clone was observed once. V lost 3 bases and J lost 2, with 11 bases in between. CDR3 length: 14 residues. Germline V gives CDR1 SGHTA, CDR2 FQGNSA. Sequencing used T cells isolated from PBMCs. The sequence was obtained from a human donor in good health. The chain uses TRBV7-2 and TRBJ2-7; D gene uncertain. The CDR3 DNA follows: TGTGCCAGCAGCTTGTCGCCGGTACCCTACGAGCAGTACTTC. Translating gives CASSLSPVPYEQYF.